This T cell receptor beta chain was sequenced for a study of T cells in Graves' hyperthyroidism and ophthalmopathy. This clonotype was seen repeatedly, ten times or more. Amplified TCR beta CDR3 regions came from RNA transcripts. Carried out on the TCR CDR3, a first-round RT-PCR used the HTBI primer set. Via MiXCR, TCRdb re-called the multiplex PCR reads, giving one row per CDR3 protein. The data contain 250,000 to 350,000 distinct CDR3 sequences, 20% to 25% of them seen just once; the ten biggest clones take up 50% to 75%. Germline V lookup: CDR1 LNHDA, CDR2 SQIVND (reference sequence). CDR3 length: 15 amino acids. V was trimmed by 4 bases and J by 2 bases, leaving 12 bases between them.

The source is a man aged 25-40 years with Graves' ophthalmopathy. V is TRBV19 and J is TRBJ1-3; perhaps TRBD1 as D (5 bases). Source material: blood. The CDR3 DNA sequence: TGTGCCAGTAGTAGCAGGGAATTTGCTGGAAACACCATATATTTT. Amino acid sequence: CASSSREFAGNTIYF.